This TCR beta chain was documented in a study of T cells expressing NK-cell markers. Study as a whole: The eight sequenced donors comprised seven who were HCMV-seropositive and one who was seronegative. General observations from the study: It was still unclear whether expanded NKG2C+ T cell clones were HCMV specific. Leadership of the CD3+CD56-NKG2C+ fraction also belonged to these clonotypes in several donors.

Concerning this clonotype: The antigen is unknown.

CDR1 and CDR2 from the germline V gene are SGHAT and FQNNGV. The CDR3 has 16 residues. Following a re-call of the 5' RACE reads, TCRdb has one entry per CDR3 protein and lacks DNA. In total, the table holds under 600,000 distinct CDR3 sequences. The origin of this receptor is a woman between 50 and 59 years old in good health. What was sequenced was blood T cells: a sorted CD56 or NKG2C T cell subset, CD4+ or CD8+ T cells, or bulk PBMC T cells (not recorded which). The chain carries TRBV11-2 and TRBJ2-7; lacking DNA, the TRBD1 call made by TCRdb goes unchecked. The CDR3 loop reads CASSLDFGGSLYEQYF.